This T cell receptor (beta chain) was retrieved from a study of blood T cells in healthy people across ages. General study findings and limits: The lack of PBMC sorting stopped any conclusive naive versus antigen-experienced comparison.

Combining a sample-barcoded 5' primer with a J-beta primer mix, a second PCR ran for roughly 6 to 12 cycles. Researchers report that a template-switch adaptor with 12 random nucleotides tagged each cDNA molecule. TCRdb re-derived calls from the 5' RACE reads in MiXCR, one entry per CDR3 protein. Of 1.6 million or so distinct CDR3 sequences detected, around 36% appear once; the ten largest clones hold approximately 10%. Germline loops: CDR1 SGHRS, CDR2 YFSETQ. This CDR3 is 15 amino acids long. This clonotype came up many times. The antigen remains undetermined. Germline is not matched at one junction end, which may reflect a read error.

Sequences were obtained from blood. The receptor was derived from a woman aged 25 to 39 in good health. The chain links TRBV5-1 to TRBJ2-3; 8 bases align to TRBD2. CDR3 bases: TGTGCCAGCAGTTTACTAGCGGCTAGCACAGATACGCAGTATTTT. It codes for CASSLLAASTDTQYF.